This is a list of T cell receptor beta chains from one sample in a study of memory CD4+ T cells and cytomegalovirus serostatus. Libraries were prepared by immunoSEQ multiplex PCR; TCRdb keeps only in-frame clonotypes and omits some of them. The profile shows around 99,000 clones, 80% of them singletons. Sequencing was performed on memory CD4+ T cells from blood. These receptors were taken from an adult in good health and CMV-seropositive. CDR3s include the opening cysteine and the closing phenylalanine or tryptophan.

TRBJ1-2 | TRBV7-9 | CASSEGNYGYTF
TRBJ2-3 | TRBV7-3 | CASSLSPGSTDTQYF
TRBJ2-1 | TRBV19 | CASTRRSEMNEQFF
TRBJ1-5 | TRBV5-1 | CASPREGHQPQHF
TRBJ2-7 | TRBV5-4 | CASSRTSGSYYEQYF
TRBJ2-2 | TRBV7-7 | CASSSRQGSTGELFF
TRBJ2-1 | TRBV5-1 | CASSLTSGDNEQFF
TRBJ2-2 | TRBV6-6 | CASSYLAGEAGELFF
TRBJ1-2 | TRBV4-2 | CASSQDGVGPSYTF
TRBJ2-3 | TRBV7-2 | CASSLLAGVPDTQYF
TRBJ1-2 | TRBV18 | CASSPAWGSESGYTF
TRBJ2-6 | TRBV6-1 | CASSGDPGQGIGANVLTF
TRBJ1-2 | TRBV4-1 | CASSRMGQGGYGYTF
TRBJ2-4 | TRBV19 | CASSILLVAGAKNIQYF
TRBJ1-2 | TRBV5-1 | CASSLGQIPNPYGYTF
TRBJ2-2 | TRBV7-3 | CASSKGRGNTGELFF
TRBJ1-5 | TRBV18 | CASSPGTAYQPQHF
TRBJ2-3 | TRBV5-8 | CASSHIMEDTQYF
TRBJ2-7 | TRBV5-1 | CASSLGLGASGRSSHEQYF
TRBJ2-7 | TRBV7-6 | CASSSDRGLEQYF
TRBJ2-3 | TRBV14 | CASSQGGTQYF
TRBJ1-2 | TRBV5-8 | CASSQGRGNYGYTF
TRBJ1-2 | TRBV5-5 | CASSWRTDSSGYTF
TRBJ1-1 | TRBV7-9 | CASSLGGVKNTEAFF
TRBJ2-3 | TRBV29-1 | CSVGGILAVTDTQYF
TRBJ1-1 | TRBV27 | CASSLLDRAKAFF
TRBJ2-3 | TRBV5-5 | CASSAITDTQYF
TRBJ1-5 | TRBV5-8 | CASSFGQANQPQHF
TRBJ1-5 | TRBV18 | CASSQDRSGNQPQHF
TRBJ1-2 | TRBV19 | CASKVAWEIYGYTF
TRBJ2-2 | TRBV9 | CASSVQGGTGELFF
TRBJ1-4 | TRBV28 | CASSFWQSGEKLFF
TRBJ2-5 | TRBV5-1 | CASSLLSGDYQETQYF
TRBJ1-2 | TRBV2 | CASSGGGNDYGYTF
TRBJ1-4 | TRBV7-2 | CASSTQTGPNEKLFF
TRBJ1-1 | TRBV6-1 | CASSGGGEAFF
TRBJ2-7 | TRBV4-2 | CASSPRLATSYEQYF
TRBJ2-5 | TRBV29-1 | CSVVRGQETQYF
TRBJ2-2 | TRBV5-1 | CASFRGVGDTGELFF
TRBJ1-5 | TRBV4-3 | CASSQSISGTGSAQPQHF
TRBJ1-5 | TRBV30 | CAWSRSSNQPQHF
TRBJ1-1 | TRBV4-3 | CASSRTTNTEAFF
TRBJ2-2 | TRBV11-3 | CASSLGGLNTGELFF
TRBJ2-7 | TRBV19 | CASSSIAGGSYEQYF
TRBJ2-1 | TRBV7-8 | CASSPRDRGEYNEQFF
TRBJ2-2 | TRBV5-1 | CASSLGTGRNTGELFF
TRBJ1-1 | TRBV28 | CASSFTRGNTEAFF
TRBJ1-3 | TRBV9 | CASSVAPLEENTIYF
TRBJ1-1 | TRBV6-6 | CASSPRVGATEAFF
TRBJ1-5 | TRBV30 | CAWASTTVQPQHF
TRBJ1-3 | TRBV5-4 | CASSQGLPSGGNTIYF
TRBJ1-3 | TRBV7-6 | CASSLSGRNTIYF
TRBJ1-3 | TRBV6-6 | CASRSTASGNTIYF
TRBJ1-4 | TRBV6-5 | CASSYPEGENEKLFF
TRBJ2-1 | TRBV5-1 | CASSLALGFSPYNEQFF
TRBJ1-2 | TRBV2 | CASNEQTNYGYTF